The T cell receptor beta chain under discussion was sequenced for a study of blood T cell repertoires in COVID-19. In the study overall: Sample material is recorded as cDNA or gDNA derived from T cells, B-cell-depleted T cells, or PBMCs.

Trimming removed 5 bases from V and 7 bases from J; junction bases left unmatched: 6. Germline values: CDR1 SGHTA, CDR2 FQGNSA. The CDR3 runs 13 residues. In the authors' workflow: Scientists estimated how many nucleated cells there were by amplifying reference gene primers. Produced via immunoSEQ multiplex PCR; TCRdb's table is partial and in-frame only. V, J and clone size derive from that table, while D and trimming were established from the DNA sequence. Among fewer than 200,000 clones listed, over 70% were seen once. The receptor comes from a woman over 75 with active or convalescent COVID-19. The genes are TRBV7-2 and TRBJ1-2; 8 positions agree with TRBD1. The specimen was peripheral blood. The CDR3: CASSVAGGVGYTF. CDR3 nucleotides: TGTGCCAGCAGCGTCGCAGGGGGCGTTGGCTACACCTTC.